This section outlines one TCR beta chain sequence together with its context. Antigen specificity is unknown. This sample is part of a study of cytomegalovirus exposure and HLA in healthy donors. Whole-study results and caveats: Some V segments (TRBV6-2 and TRBV6-3 among them) were excluded as indistinguishable. By HLA locus, TCR association rates varied in a later analysis, with DRB1 showing the most and HLA-C the fewest. TCR beta sequences reportedly predicted most subjects' HLA-A and HLA-B alleles accurately.

This CDR3 region has 14 residues. V shed 5 bases, J shed 9 bases, and the junction held 5 bases outside the gene matches. CDR1 is SEHNR and CDR2 is FQNEAQ in the germline V gene (reference sequence). Use of 60 Vbeta and 13 Jbeta primers characterized the PCR. TCRdb's copy holds only in-frame clones and misses some; the assay was immunoSEQ multiplex PCR. The table includes 100,000 to 150,000 clones, roughly 80% detected once. The sequencing sample was made of PBMCs. The clonotype originates from a man in his late teens or twenties in good health and CMV-seronegative. The rearrangement uses TRBV7-9 and TRBJ1-6; 9 nucleotides line up with TRBD1. DNA for the CDR3: TGTGCCAGCAGCGAGGGACAGGGTACTTCACCCCTCCACTTT. This sequence encodes CASSEGQGTSPLHF.